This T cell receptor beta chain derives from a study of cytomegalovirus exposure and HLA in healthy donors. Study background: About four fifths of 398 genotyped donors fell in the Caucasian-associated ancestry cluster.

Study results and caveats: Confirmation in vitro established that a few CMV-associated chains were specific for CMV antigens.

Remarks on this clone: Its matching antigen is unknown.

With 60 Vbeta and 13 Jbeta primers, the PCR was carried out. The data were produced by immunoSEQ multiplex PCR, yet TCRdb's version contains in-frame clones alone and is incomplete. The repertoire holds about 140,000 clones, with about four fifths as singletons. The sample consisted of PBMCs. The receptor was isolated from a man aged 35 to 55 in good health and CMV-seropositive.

CDR3 amino acids: CASSTRAALPAFSEKLFF. The CDR3, as DNA: TGTGCCAGTAGTACCAGGGCCGCTCTCCCGGCTTTCTCTGAAAAACTGTTTTTT. The rearrangement joins TRBV19 to TRBJ1-4; tentative D call: TRBD1 (5 bases). The germline V gene has CDR1 LNHDA and CDR2 SQIVND (reference sequence). This CDR3 comprises 18 residues. V lost 4 bases to trimming and J lost 7 bases, with 25 bases between them. The full variable domain, completed using reference TRBV19 and TRBJ1-4, is DGGITQSPKYLFRKEGQNVTLSCEQNLNHDAMYWYRQDPGQGLRLIYYSQIVNDFQKGDIAEGYSVSREKKESFPLTVTSAQKNPTAFYLCASSTRAALPAFSEKLFFGSGTQLSVL.